One sample yielded the 21 T cell receptor beta chains listed below, sequenced in a study of cytomegalovirus exposure and HLA in healthy donors. Primers: 60 Vbeta forward and 13 Jbeta reverse. The data were produced by immunoSEQ multiplex PCR, yet TCRdb's version contains in-frame clones alone and is incomplete. The sample contains about 140,000 clones, roughly four fifths of which appear only once. The sample consisted of PBMCs. These receptors originate from a man younger than 35 in good health and CMV-seropositive.

V gene TRBV7-3 combines with J gene TRBJ2-1, with TRBD2 matching 7 bases. CDR3 length: 15 residues. Germline V gene data show CDR1 as SGHTA and CDR2 as FQGTGA. V shed 3 bases, J shed 6 bases, and the junction held 8 bases outside the gene matches. The CDR3 DNA follows: TGTGCCAGCAGCTTGGGCGGGAGTTCCGGCAATGAGCAGTTCTTC. Translating gives CASSLGGSSGNEQFF.

The genes are TRBV4-1 and TRBJ2-7, with TRBD1 identical over 7 bases. The CDR3 loop spans 15 amino acids. V shed 3 bases and J 3 bases; nucleotides not matched to a gene: 8. CDR1 and CDR2 (germline): MGHRA, YSYEKL. The CDR3 DNA follows: TGCGCCAGCAGCCACCCCGGCCCAGGGGGCTACGAGCAGTACTTC. It specifies CASSHPGPGGYEQYF.

This clone is a singleton in its sample. One end of the junction fails to match germline, which may point to a read error. The V call is TRBV7-6, the J call TRBJ2-7, with TRBD1 as a possible D gene (5 bases). Germline CDR1 SGHVS, CDR2 FNYEAQ. CDR3 length: 17 amino acids. DNA of the CDR3: TGTGCCAGCAGTTTAGGCCCCGGAAACCCAGGGACCTACGAGCAGTACTTC. This gives the protein CASSLGPGNPGTYEQYF. Based on the CDR3 plus reference TRBV7-6 and TRBJ2-7, the full variable domain is GAGVSQSPRYKVTKRGQDVALRCDPISGHVSLYWYRQALGQGPEFLTYFNYEAQQDKSGLPNDRFSAERPEGSISTLTIQRTEQRDSAMYRCASSLGPGNPGTYEQYFGPGTRLTVT.

This sequence joins TRBV11-2 and TRBJ2-7, with 9 bases lining up with TRBD2. J lost 3 bases, V lost 3 bases, and 3 bases had no gene match. CDR3 length: 14 residues. CDR1 and CDR2 (germline): SGHAT, FQNNGV. CDR3 nucleotide sequence: TGTGCCAGCAGCTTTCAGCGGGAGGACTACGAGCAGTACTTC. Translated, it gives CASSFQREDYEQYF.

The V gene is TRBV27, the J gene TRBJ2-2; TRBD1 matches at 10 bases. The trim removed 4 bases at V and 4 bases at J, leaving 6 bases unmatched. The CDR3 runs 16 residues. Germline lookup yields CDR1 MNHEY and CDR2 SMNVEV (reference sequence). CDR3 sequence (DNA): TGTGCCAGCAGTTCGGGACAGGGGCCCTCCACCGGGGAGCTGTTTTTT. Protein: CASSSGQGPSTGELFF.

The J gene is TRBJ2-7, the V gene TRBV30; 10 bases fit TRBD2. The CDR3 is 17 amino acids. Germline values: CDR1 GTSNPN, CDR2 SVGIG (reference sequence). The J segment lost 6 bases and the V segment lost 4 bases, leaving 18 bases of the junction unmatched. The CDR3 is CAWTSFPLLAGEVEQYF. The CDR3 DNA follows: TGTGCCTGGACCTCCTTCCCCCTTCTAGCGGGAGAGGTCGAGCAGTACTTC.

The chain carries TRBV29-1 and TRBJ1-4; D not resolved. Trimming shortened V by 0 bases and J by 10 bases, and 12 bases separated the two germline ends. The CDR3 contains 13 residues. The germline CDR1 and CDR2 sequences are SQVTM and ANQGSEA. The CDR3 nucleotides are TGCAGCGTTGAAGACCCCCCAGCGAGAAAACTGTTTTTT. Translation gives CSVEDPPARKLFF.

The V call is TRBV11-3, the J call TRBJ2-5, with 9 positions matching TRBD1. Unmatched junction bases numbered 11, after V lost 5 bases and J lost 4 bases. The CDR3 length is 16 residues. Germline V gene sequence: CDR1 SGHNT, CDR2 YENEEA. CDR3 sequence reads: CASSPGTGPDLETQYF. The DNA of the CDR3 is TGTGCCAGCAGCCCGGGGACAGGGCCCGACTTAGAGACCCAGTACTTC.

The V call is TRBV21-1, the J call TRBJ2-5; TRBD1, the table's D call, lacks a check against the DNA. TRBV21-1 is classified as a pseudogene. The CDR3 runs to 18 residues. This chain's CDR3 is CASSKATGDSKAEETQYF. DNA for the CDR3: TGTGCCAGCAGCAAAGCTACAGGGGATTCCAAGGCGGAAGAGACCCAGTACTTC.

The chain couples TRBV28 to TRBJ2-2; TRBD1 matches 7 bases. The CDR3 covers 13 residues. Germline CDR1 reads MDHEN; CDR2 reads SYDVKM. The trim removed 8 bases at V and 1 base at J, leaving 1 base unmatched. Here the CDR3 reads CASGTENTGELFF. The CDR3 DNA reads as TGTGCCAGCGGGACAGAGAACACCGGGGAGCTGTTTTTT.

The chain uses TRBV19 and TRBJ2-1, with D perhaps matching TRBD1 (5 bases). Germline assignment: CDR1 LNHDA and CDR2 SQIVND (reference sequence). V lost 5 bases and J lost 8, with 7 bases in between. The CDR3 is 11 amino acids. In DNA, the CDR3 is TGTGCCAGTAGTTGGGGCGATGAGCAGTTCTTC. Protein: CASSWGDEQFF.

The rearrangement links TRBV5-1 to TRBJ1-2; no clear D. The CDR3 spans 16 residues. Germline assignment: CDR1 SGHRS and CDR2 YFSETQ. V lost 4 bases and J lost 4, with 20 bases in between. For the CDR3, the DNA is TGCGCCAGCAGCACTGGAGGCCCGGTCAGGAGCTATGGCTACACCTTC. It codes for CASSTGGPVRSYGYTF.

The chain couples TRBV4-2 to TRBJ2-5, with 10 positions matching TRBD2. Germline lookup yields CDR1 LGHNA and CDR2 YNFKEQ. The length of the CDR3 is 16 residues. Trimming removed 4 bases from V and 3 bases from J; junction bases left unmatched: 8. CDR3 bases: TGTGCCAGCAGCCTCTGGACTAGCGGCAGAGAAGAGACCCAGTACTTC. It encodes CASSLWTSGREETQYF.

V is TRBV28 and J is TRBJ2-7; 9 positions match TRBD1. V lost 5 bases to trimming and J lost 5 bases; unmatched junction nucleotides: 10. Germline loops: CDR1 MDHEN, CDR2 SYDVKM. This CDR3 has 15 residues. The CDR3 DNA reads TGTGCCAGCAGTGTCTACGGGACAGGGACCCACGAGCAGTACTTC. It specifies CASSVYGTGTHEQYF.

The chain links TRBV18 to TRBJ1-3; weak D call: TRBD1 (5 bases). The V end was cut by 4 bases, the J end by 0 bases, with 7 bases between. The germline V gene has CDR1 KGHSH and CDR2 LQKENI. The CDR3 runs 14 residues. CDR3 sequence: CASSRGISGNTIYF. The CDR3 DNA reads as TGTGCCAGCTCACGGGGCATCTCTGGAAACACCATATATTTT. Based on the CDR3 plus reference TRBV18 and TRBJ1-3, the full variable domain is NAGVMQNPRHLVRRRGQEARLRCSPMKGHSHVYWYRQLPEEGLKFMVYLQKENIIDESGMPKERFSAEFPKEGPSILRIQQVVRGDSAAYFCASSRGISGNTIYFGEGSWLTVV.

The chain couples TRBV2 to TRBJ1-4, with D unresolved. This CDR3 has 14 amino acids. Germline loops: CDR1 SNHLY, CDR2 FYNNEI. Trimming left V 7 bases short and J 5 bases short, with 14 bases between. CDR3 sequence (DNA): TGTGCCAGCAAACGGGAAGGTTACAATGAAAAACTGTTTTTT. As protein: CASKREGYNEKLFF. Drawing the rest from reference TRBV2 and TRBJ1-4, the complete variable domain is EPEVTQTPSHQVTQMGQEVILRCVPISNHLYFYWYRQILGQKVEFLVSFYNNEISEKSEIFDDQFSVERPDGSNFTLKIRSTKLEDSAMYFCASKREGYNEKLFFGSGTQLSVL.

This clone was seen only once. The CDR3 here is CASTLTSGGRQFF. The CDR3 region has the DNA TGTGCCAGTACATTAACTAGCGGAGGGAGGCAGTTCTTC. The chain recombines TRBV19 with TRBJ2-1; 8 positions match TRBD2. Germline V lookup: CDR1 LNHDA, CDR2 SQIVND (reference sequence). Unmatched junction bases numbered 11, after V lost 7 bases and J lost 12 bases. The CDR3 has 13 amino acids.

The rearrangement links TRBV2 to TRBJ2-7, with 13 bases lining up with TRBD2. This CDR3 spans 14 amino acids. Per germline, CDR1 SNHLY and CDR2 FYNNEI. V gave up 4 bases and J gave up 6 bases; unmatched junction bases: 3. The CDR3 region has the DNA TGTGCCAGCAGTGTAGGACTAGCGGGAGCCGAGCAGTACTTC. Its translation: CASSVGLAGAEQYF. The variable domain in full, with the rest retrieved from reference TRBV2 and TRBJ2-7, is EPEVTQTPSHQVTQMGQEVILRCVPISNHLYFYWYRQILGQKVEFLVSFYNNEISEKSEIFDDQFSVERPDGSNFTLKIRSTKLEDSAMYFCASSVGLAGAEQYFGPGTRLTVT.

V usage is TRBV15 and J usage is TRBJ1-3; D remains ambiguous. Germline V gene sequence: CDR1 LNHNV, CDR2 YYDKDF (reference sequence). The CDR3 consists of 16 residues. V was trimmed by 0 bases and J by 4 bases, leaving 13 bases between them. CDR3 region: CATSRDRVYGGNTIYF. CDR3 coding DNA: TGTGCCACCAGCAGAGATCGGGTTTATGGGGGAAACACCATATATTTT.

The chain couples TRBV7-6 to TRBJ1-1; D not certain. The V gene lost 2 bases and the J gene lost 0 bases, with 10 bases spanning the gap. Germline CDR1 is SGHVS and CDR2 is FNYEAQ. The CDR3 length is 15 residues. CDR3 in amino acids: CASSLKPGLNTEAFF. The DNA of the CDR3 is TGTGCCAGCAGCTTAAAACCAGGCCTGAACACTGAAGCTTTCTTT.

The chain employs TRBV10-3 and TRBJ1-1; TRBD1 is a possible D gene (6 bases). V lost 1 base and J 8 bases, leaving 8 bases between the germline ends. The CDR3 contains 12 residues. Per germline, CDR1 ENHRY and CDR2 SYGVKD. Here the CDR3 reads CAISEWGLEAFF. The DNA of the CDR3 is TGTGCCATCAGTGAGTGGGGGCTCGAAGCTTTCTTT.